Following are 28 T cell receptor beta chains from one sample sequenced in a study of blood T cell repertoires in COVID-19. Libraries were prepared by immunoSEQ multiplex PCR; TCRdb keeps only in-frame clonotypes and omits some of them. Here the sample spans some 160,000 clones, approximately 91% being singletons. Material for sequencing was peripheral blood. The receptors stem from a man aged 18 to 30 with acute or convalescent COVID-19.

The chain is built from TRBV6-6 and TRBJ2-1; maybe TRBD1 (6 bases). Germline V gene data show CDR1 as MNHNY and CDR2 as SVGAGI (reference sequence). The CDR3 is made up of 13 amino acids. Trimming took 6 bases from V and 5 from J, leaving 11 bases between them. Written as DNA, the CDR3 is TGTGCCAGCAGGTTAACAGGGAACAATGAGCAGTTCTTC. Protein: CASRLTGNNEQFF.

As for this clone: Different DNA sequences within this sample yield the same CDR3. This chain links TRBV6-2 or TRBV6-3 with TRBJ1-3; D unresolved. The ends were cut back, 5 bases at V and 4 bases at J, with 9 bases in the middle. Germline loops: CDR1 MNHEY, CDR2 SVGEGT. The CDR3 runs to 13 residues. CDR3 coding DNA: TGTGCCAGCAGTCCCAGTTCCGGAAACACCATATATTTT. It yields the protein CASSPSSGNTIYF.

The chain uses TRBV3-1 (or the pseudogene TRBV3-2) and TRBJ1-5; TRBD1 matches at 7 bases. CDR3 size: 16 residues. Germline V gene data show CDR1 as LGHDT and CDR2 as YNNKEL (reference sequence). The J segment lost 6 bases and the V segment lost 2 bases, leaving 10 bases of the junction unmatched. This chain's CDR3 is CASSQTQTGLGQPQHF. The CDR3 region has the DNA TGTGCCAGCAGCCAAACTCAGACAGGGTTGGGTCAGCCCCAGCATTTT.

The chain links TRBV6-5 to TRBJ1-6; D ambiguous. This CDR3 region has 15 residues. V shed 0 bases and J shed 7 bases, with 10 bases lying between them. Looked up from germline, CDR1 is MNHEY and CDR2 is SVGAGI. In nucleotides, the CDR3 is TGTGCCAGCAGTTACTCGCCGGTTGCCAATTCACCCCTCCACTTT. Its translation is CASSYSPVANSPLHF.

The table lists this clone with a few counts. This chain uses TRBV5-1 with TRBJ2-1; D gene ambiguous. V lost 0 bases to trimming and J lost 0 bases, with 7 bases between them. Germline CDR1 and CDR2: SGHRS and YFSETQ. The CDR3 sequence is 15 residues long. The CDR3 DNA sequence: TGCGCCAGCAGCTTGGAACAGAGCTCCTACAATGAGCAGTTCTTC. Translating it yields CASSLEQSSYNEQFF.

V is TRBV5-1 and J is TRBJ2-3; 7 positions match TRBD2. The trim removed 5 bases at V and 4 bases at J, leaving 10 bases unmatched. CDR3 size: 15 residues. Germline CDR1 and CDR2: SGHRS and YFSETQ. CDR3 sequence: CASRLELAGADTQYF. CDR3 coding DNA: TGCGCCAGCAGACTCGAGCTCGCGGGGGCAGATACGCAGTATTTT.

This chain joins TRBV6-4 and TRBJ2-1; 13 nucleotides match TRBD2. CDR1 and CDR2 (germline): MRHNA, SNTAGT. This CDR3 contains 20 residues. The V segment lost 2 bases and the J segment 4 bases; nucleotides outside the gene matches: 14. CDR3 in amino acids: CASSDGDEKLAGGPYNEQFF. DNA of the CDR3: TGTGCCAGCAGTGACGGGGACGAGAAACTAGCGGGAGGGCCGTACAATGAGCAGTTCTTC.

The chain has TRBV5-1 and TRBJ2-1; TRBD2 might be the D (7 bases). The germline V gene has CDR1 SGHRS and CDR2 YFSETQ. V was clipped by 2 bases and J by 14 bases, with 17 bases between them. The CDR3 sequence is 13 residues long. The CDR3 coding sequence is TGCGCCAGCAGCTTTGGGGGGGCAGTCCTCGAGTTCTTC. Residues: CASSFGGAVLEFF.

V usage is TRBV5-1 and J usage is TRBJ2-7; maybe TRBD1 (6 bases). Germline CDR1 is SGHRS and CDR2 is YFSETQ. Trimming cost V 5 bases and J 4 bases, with 19 bases left between them. This CDR3 comprises 15 residues. The CDR3 here is CASRQETLQGYEQYF. CDR3 bases: TGCGCCAGCAGACAGGAGACCCTTCAGGGGTACGAGCAGTACTTC.

CDR3 nucleotides: TGTGCCAGCAGCCTGACTCGACTAGCGGGGAGGGGGGGGGCCTACGAGCAGTACTTC. This gives the protein CASSLTRLAGRGGAYEQYF. V and J are TRBV5-4 and TRBJ2-7; 11 bases map to TRBD2. There are 19 residues in the CDR3. V gave up 4 bases and J gave up 2 bases; unmatched junction bases: 17. CDR1 SGHNT and CDR2 YYREEE come from the germline V gene (reference sequence).

The rearrangement links TRBV6-1 to TRBJ1-2, with a weak D call TRBD1 (5 bases). Per the germline V gene, CDR1 is MNHNS and CDR2 is SASEGT. The V end was cut by 1 base, the J end by 4 bases, with 16 bases between. The CDR3 extends over 16 amino acids. The CDR3 coding sequence is TGTGCCAGCAGTGAAGAGCCGGGGGGGTCCTTCTATGGCTACACCTTC. This codes for CASSEEPGGSFYGYTF.

V and J are TRBV3-1 (or the pseudogene TRBV3-2) and TRBJ1-5; D perhaps matches TRBD1 (5 bases). The V gene lost 1 base and the J gene lost 0 bases, with 7 bases spanning the gap. Germline assignment: CDR1 LGHDT and CDR2 YNNKEL (reference sequence). The CDR3 loop spans 15 amino acids. This CDR3 is CASSQVGGSNQPQHF. The CDR3 DNA reads as TGTGCCAGCAGCCAAGTCGGGGGTAGCAATCAGCCCCAGCATTTT.

The chain carries TRBV25-1 and TRBJ1-2, with 8 bases matching TRBD1. The CDR3 contains 15 residues. The ends lost 3 bases at V and 4 bases at J; junction bases unmatched: 7. From germline, CDR1 is MGHDK and CDR2 SYGVNS. The CDR3 sequence is CASSETGDLGYGYTF. CDR3 nucleotides: TGTGCCAGCAGTGAGACAGGGGACCTAGGCTATGGCTACACCTTC.

This chain uses TRBV5-5 with TRBJ2-6, with a tentative D call TRBD2 (5 bases). The CDR3 extends over 15 amino acids. Deletions cut 4 bases from V and 0 bases from J, with 8 bases between. Germline V CDR1 and CDR2: SGHKS, YYEKEE (reference sequence). In nucleotides, the CDR3 is TGTGCCAGCAGCCCCGGGAACTCTGGGGCCAACGTCCTGACTTTC. Residues: CASSPGNSGANVLTF.

The rearrangement uses TRBV5-1 and TRBJ1-1; 10 nucleotides line up with TRBD1. This CDR3 region has 16 residues. Germline V gene data show CDR1 as SGHRS and CDR2 as YFSETQ. The V segment lost 4 bases and the J segment 1 base; nucleotides outside the gene matches: 7. The CDR3 loop reads CASSVRTGGTNTEAFF. CDR3 nucleotide sequence: TGCGCCAGCAGCGTACGGACAGGGGGGACGAACACTGAAGCTTTCTTT.

J is TRBJ1-5 and V is TRBV6-1; 9 nucleotides align to TRBD1. The CDR3 runs 17 residues. V was clipped by 4 bases and J by 3 bases; unmatched bases: 10. In germline, CDR1 is MNHNS, CDR2 SASEGT. CDR3 amino acids: CASSGIPDRGANQPQHF. The CDR3 nucleotides read TGTGCCAGCAGTGGCATACCAGACAGGGGGGCCAATCAGCCCCAGCATTTT.

The J gene is TRBJ1-1, the V gene TRBV5-1; possibly TRBD1 for D (6 bases). The CDR3 is made up of 15 amino acids. Germline CDR1 is SGHRS and CDR2 is YFSETQ. V was clipped by 4 bases and J by 5 bases, with 18 bases between them. This CDR3 reads CASSAGPGTPTEAFF. The CDR3 nucleotides read TGCGCCAGCAGCGCAGGGCCCGGGACACCGACTGAAGCTTTCTTT.

This chain connects TRBV5-4 to TRBJ1-6, with 8 bases matching TRBD1. This CDR3 comprises 15 residues. V was clipped by 2 bases and J by 7 bases; unmatched bases: 5. Germline CDR1 SGHNT, CDR2 YYREEE (reference sequence). CDR3: CASSLQGVGNSPLHF. DNA of the CDR3: TGTGCCAGCAGCTTACAGGGGGTGGGGAATTCACCCCTCCACTTT.

The chain combines TRBV5-1 with TRBJ1-3; D gene ambiguous. Trimming removed 0 bases from V and 4 bases from J, with 11 bases in between. The germline V gene has CDR1 SGHRS and CDR2 YFSETQ. The CDR3 is 15 residues long. The CDR3 DNA reads as TGCGCCAGCAGCTTGGCCGGTGGAGGAGGAAACACCATATATTTT. It codes for CASSLAGGGGNTIYF.

The chain joins TRBV29-1 to TRBJ1-2; D is ambiguous. The germline V gene encodes CDR1 SQVTM and CDR2 ANQGSEA. The CDR3 extends over 13 amino acids. Trimming left V 5 bases short and J 3 bases short, with 13 bases between. CDR3 bases: TGCAGCGTTTCAGGTCTCAAGGACTATGGCTACACCTTC. Translated: CSVSGLKDYGYTF. The entire variable domain, with the rest obtained from reference TRBV29-1 and TRBJ1-2, is as follows: SAVISQKPSRDICQRGTSLTIQCQVDSQVTMMFWYRQQPGQSLTLIATANQGSEATYESGFVIDKFPISRPNLTFSTLTVSNMSPEDSSIYLCSVSGLKDYGYTFGSGTRLTVV.

The J gene is TRBJ1-3, the V gene TRBV10-3; weak D call: TRBD1 (5 bases). Trimming removed 8 bases from V and 2 bases from J, with 16 bases in between. Looked up from germline, CDR1 is ENHRY and CDR2 is SYGVKD. CDR3 length equals 15 residues. CDR3 in amino acids: CAIRGGDGAGNTIYF. The CDR3 nucleotides read TGTGCCATCCGCGGCGGGGACGGAGCTGGAAACACCATATATTTT.

The chain is built from TRBV2 and TRBJ1-6, with D possibly matching TRBD1 (6 bases). Germline-derived CDR1 and CDR2 are SNHLY and FYNNEI. There are 14 residues in the CDR3. The V end lost 3 bases, the J end lost 14 bases, and 17 bases lay between the germline ends. The CDR3 is CASSDRGGRLTLHF. The CDR3 DNA follows: TGTGCCAGCAGTGACCGTGGGGGCCGACTAACCCTCCACTTT. Using reference TRBV2 and TRBJ1-6 for the parts outside the CDR3, the full variable domain is EPEVTQTPSHQVTQMGQEVILRCVPISNHLYFYWYRQILGQKVEFLVSFYNNEISEKSEIFDDQFSVERPDGSNFTLKIRSTKLEDSAMYFCASSDRGGRLTLHFGNGTRLTVT.

The chain uses TRBV18 and TRBJ1-2; a possible D gene is TRBD1 (6 bases). The CDR3 extends over 16 amino acids. Trimming stripped 3 bases from V and 4 bases from J, with 18 bases between. Germline CDR1 and CDR2: KGHSH and LQKENI. In nucleotides, the CDR3 is TGTGCCAGCTCACCCAAGGGGAGCCAGGGGTCCTATGGCTACACCTTC. As protein: CASSPKGSQGSYGYTF.

The genes are TRBV6-4 and TRBJ1-3; D ambiguous. V lost 1 base, J lost 5 bases, and 9 bases lay in between. This CDR3 spans 14 amino acids. The V gene's germline CDR1 is MRHNA and CDR2 SNTAGT. The DNA of the CDR3 is TGTGCCAGCAGTGACTACCCAGGTAGAAACACCATATATTTT. Residues: CASSDYPGRNTIYF.

The rearrangement joins TRBV27 to TRBJ2-1; D remains unclear. This CDR3 has 13 residues. Trimming removed 6 bases at V and 2 bases at J, with 8 bases between. Germline V gene lookup returns CDR1 MNHEY and CDR2 SMNVEV (reference sequence). The DNA of the CDR3 is TGTGCCAGCAGGCGGCGGACCTACAATGAGCAGTTCTTC. It yields the protein CASRRRTYNEQFF.

V usage is TRBV5-1 and J usage is TRBJ2-3; D gene uncertain. This CDR3 contains 15 residues. Between the trimmed V and J ends, which lost 5 bases and 2 bases, there was a span of 15 bases. Germline V gene sequence: CDR1 SGHRS, CDR2 YFSETQ. The CDR3 coding sequence is TGCGCCAGCAGGACCCGGGTGGATACCACAGATACGCAGTATTTT. Encoded protein: CASRTRVDTTDTQYF.

The chain employs TRBV6-5 and TRBJ2-7, with 10 bases lining up with TRBD1. V shed 2 bases, J shed 2 bases, and the junction held 3 bases outside the gene matches. CDR3 size: 15 residues. Germline assignment: CDR1 MNHEY and CDR2 SVGAGI. Written as DNA, the CDR3 is TGTGCCAGCAGTTACCAAGGACAGGGGGCCTACGAGCAGTACTTC. Translated, it gives CASSYQGQGAYEQYF.

The V gene is TRBV27, the J gene TRBJ1-2, with no clear D. The germline gives CDR1 MNHEY, CDR2 SMNVEV (reference sequence). V was clipped by 6 bases and J by 2 bases, with 13 bases between them. This CDR3 is built from 14 residues. The CDR3: CASSGRSFNYGYTF. CDR3 bases: TGTGCCAGCAGCGGTCGTAGCTTCAACTATGGCTACACCTTC.